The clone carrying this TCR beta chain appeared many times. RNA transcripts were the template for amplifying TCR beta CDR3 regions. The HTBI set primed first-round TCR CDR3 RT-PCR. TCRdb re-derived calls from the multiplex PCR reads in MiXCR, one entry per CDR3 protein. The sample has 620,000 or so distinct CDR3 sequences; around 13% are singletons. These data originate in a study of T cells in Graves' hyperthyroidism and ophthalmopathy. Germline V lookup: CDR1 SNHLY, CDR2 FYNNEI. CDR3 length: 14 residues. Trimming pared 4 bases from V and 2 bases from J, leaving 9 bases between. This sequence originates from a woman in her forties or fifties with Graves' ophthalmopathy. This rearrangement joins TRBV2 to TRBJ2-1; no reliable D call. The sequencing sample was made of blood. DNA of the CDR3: TGTGCCAGCAGTGTTGAGGATACCTACAATGAGCAGTTCTTC. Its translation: CASSVEDTYNEQFF.